A single T cell receptor (beta chain) is shown here with its context. Clones were read by immunoSEQ multiplex PCR, and TCRdb kept only the in-frame ones, dropping some. Of fewer than 30,000 clones listed, approximately 96% are singletons. The entry originates in a study of B cell selection in AIRE deficiency. Germline V gene data show CDR1 as MNHEY and CDR2 as SVGAGI. Between the trimmed V and J ends, which lost 7 bases and 0 bases, there was a span of 10 bases. This CDR3 is built from 13 residues. Conventional CD4 T cells were sorted as CD4+CD127+ cells. The TCR sequence derives from a human donor in good health. This chain connects TRBV6-5 to TRBJ2-7; D possibly corresponds to TRBD1 (5 bases). The sample comprised CD4+CD127+ conventional T cells sorted from PBMCs. CDR3 in DNA: TGTGCCAGCAAGGGGCATGCCTCCTACGAGCAGTACTTC. Residues: CASKGHASYEQYF.